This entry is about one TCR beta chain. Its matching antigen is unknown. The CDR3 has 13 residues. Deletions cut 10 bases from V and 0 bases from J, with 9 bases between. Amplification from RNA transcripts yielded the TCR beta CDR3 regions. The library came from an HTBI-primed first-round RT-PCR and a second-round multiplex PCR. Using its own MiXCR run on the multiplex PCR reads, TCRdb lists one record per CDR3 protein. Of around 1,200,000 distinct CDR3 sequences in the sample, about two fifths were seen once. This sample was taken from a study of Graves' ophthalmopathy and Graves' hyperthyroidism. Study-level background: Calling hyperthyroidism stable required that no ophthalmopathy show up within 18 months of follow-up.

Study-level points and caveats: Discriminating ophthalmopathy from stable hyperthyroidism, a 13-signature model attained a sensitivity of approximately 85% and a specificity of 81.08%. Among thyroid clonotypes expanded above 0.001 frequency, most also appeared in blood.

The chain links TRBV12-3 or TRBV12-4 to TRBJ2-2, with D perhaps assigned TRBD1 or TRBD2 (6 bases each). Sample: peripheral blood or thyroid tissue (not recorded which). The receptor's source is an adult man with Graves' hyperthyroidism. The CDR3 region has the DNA TGTGCCACGGGGGCGACGAACACCGGGGAGCTGTTTTTT. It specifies CATGATNTGELFF.